The sequence of this T cell receptor beta chain was determined in a study of T-cell memory formation after mild COVID-19. Study-wide points: Second-wave clones peaking on day 37 lacked confirmed SARS-CoV-2 specificity.

Each CDR3 protein is one row after TCRdb ran MiXCR on the 5' RACE reads. Here the sample spans roughly 100,000 distinct CDR3 sequences, approximately 15% being singletons. This CDR3 has 17 amino acids. V lost 1 base to trimming and J lost 4 bases; unmatched junction nucleotides: 8. CDR1 and CDR2 (germline): SGHDT, YYEEEE. Comment on this clonotype: The antigen is undetermined.

Sequencing used PBMCs or a T cell subset sorted from them (not recorded which). This TCR was sampled from an adult woman who had mild COVID-19 (a few samples of this study predate the infection). Cell type and time point are not known. The chain couples TRBV5-6 to TRBJ2-3; 11 nucleotides match TRBD1. The CDR3 nucleotides are TGTGCCAGCAGCTTGAAAGGACAGGGGGCTCTGGCAGATACGCAGTATTTT. It yields the protein CASSLKGQGALADTQYF.